The sample holds one count of the clone carrying this T cell receptor beta chain. The antigen is undetermined. These data originate in a study of PD-1 blockade in classical Hodgkin lymphoma. Time point: newly diagnosed, previously untreated cHL patient sample. Using magnetic negative selection, the CD4+ T cells were separated out of thawed PBMCs. Study-level points and caveats: According to reports, newly diagnosed patients had lower baseline TCR diversity than healthy donors, and relapsed/refractory patients had lower baseline TCR diversity still. Why repertoires differed is undefined; disease activity or prior therapy possibly contributed.

Profiled with immunoSEQ multiplex PCR; TCRdb holds only in-frame clones, not every one. The data hold 20,000 to 25,000 clones, with less than 95% observed a single time. Germline values: CDR1 ENHRY, CDR2 SYGVKD. The CDR3 runs to 18 residues. The junction had 6 bases not matched to a gene; V was cut back by 4 bases and J by 1 base. The TCR comes from a human donor with classical Hodgkin lymphoma. Source material: CD4+ T cells from blood. This chain uses TRBV10-3 with TRBJ2-3, with 15 bases lining up with TRBD2. The CDR3 loop is CAISGTSGGAWGTDTQYF. CDR3 bases: TGTGCCATCAGTGGGACTAGCGGGGGGGCCTGGGGCACAGATACGCAGTATTTT.